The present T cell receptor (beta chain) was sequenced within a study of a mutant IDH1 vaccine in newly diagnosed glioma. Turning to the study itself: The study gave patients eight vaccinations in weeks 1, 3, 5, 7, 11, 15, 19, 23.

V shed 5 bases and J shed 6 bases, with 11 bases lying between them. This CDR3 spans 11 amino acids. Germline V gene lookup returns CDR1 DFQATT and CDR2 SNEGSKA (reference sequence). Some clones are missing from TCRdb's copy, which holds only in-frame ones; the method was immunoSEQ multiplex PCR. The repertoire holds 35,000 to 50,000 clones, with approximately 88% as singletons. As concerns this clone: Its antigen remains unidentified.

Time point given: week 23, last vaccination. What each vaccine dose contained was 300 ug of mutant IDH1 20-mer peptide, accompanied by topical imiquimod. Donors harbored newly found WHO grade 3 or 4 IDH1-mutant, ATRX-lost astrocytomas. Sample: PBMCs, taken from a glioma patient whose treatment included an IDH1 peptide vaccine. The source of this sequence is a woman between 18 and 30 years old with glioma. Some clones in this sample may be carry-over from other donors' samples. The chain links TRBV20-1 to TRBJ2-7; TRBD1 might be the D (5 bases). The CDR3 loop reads CSAATGPEQYF. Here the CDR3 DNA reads TGCAGTGCTGCCACAGGCCCCGAGCAGTACTTC.